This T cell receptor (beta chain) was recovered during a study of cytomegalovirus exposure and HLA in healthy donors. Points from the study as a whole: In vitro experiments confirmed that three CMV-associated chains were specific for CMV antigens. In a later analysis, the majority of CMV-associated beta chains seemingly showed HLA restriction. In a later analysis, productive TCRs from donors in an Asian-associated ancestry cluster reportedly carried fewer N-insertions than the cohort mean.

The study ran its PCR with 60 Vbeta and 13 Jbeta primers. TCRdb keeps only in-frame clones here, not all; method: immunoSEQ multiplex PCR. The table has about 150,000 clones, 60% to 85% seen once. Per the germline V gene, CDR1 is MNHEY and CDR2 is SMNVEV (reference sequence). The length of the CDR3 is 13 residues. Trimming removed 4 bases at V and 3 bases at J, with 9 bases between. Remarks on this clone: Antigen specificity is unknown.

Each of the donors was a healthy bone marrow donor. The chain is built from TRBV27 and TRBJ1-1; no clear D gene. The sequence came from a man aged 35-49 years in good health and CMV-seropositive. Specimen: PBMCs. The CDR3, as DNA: TGTGCCAGCAGTTCACCCCAGGACACTGAAGCTTTCTTT. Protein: CASSSPQDTEAFF.